Below, one T cell receptor (beta chain) is given with its context. Its antigen is as yet unknown. CDR1 is MGHRA and CDR2 is YSYEKL in the germline V gene. The V segment lost 4 bases and the J segment 5 bases; nucleotides outside the gene matches: 18. The CDR3 loop spans 19 amino acids. This record belongs to a study of CD4 T cells in relation to SARS-CoV-2 and coronaviruses. Study at large: ViraFEST: approximately 10-day antigen culture of PBMCs, then TCR beta CDR3 sequencing.

Measured with immunoSEQ multiplex PCR; TCRdb has only the in-frame clones, and not every one. This sample has 15,000 to 20,000 clones, with roughly 80% found just once. The unexposed donors gave CD4+ T cells in about 2011-2019, prior to COVID-19. Isolation of CD4+ T cells took place after approximately 11 days in culture. Each well had a few million PBMCs in around 4.5% human AB serum with IL-2. The sample taken for sequencing was CD4+ T cells from PBMCs, cultured in vitro. The chain has TRBV4-1 and TRBJ2-5, with 11 bases matching TRBD2. This sequence originates from a human donor in good health. For the CDR3, the DNA is TGCGCCAGCAGCCCTTTAGGAACTAGCGGGAGCCCCGGGTCGGAGACCCAGTACTTC. Protein product: CASSPLGTSGSPGSETQYF.